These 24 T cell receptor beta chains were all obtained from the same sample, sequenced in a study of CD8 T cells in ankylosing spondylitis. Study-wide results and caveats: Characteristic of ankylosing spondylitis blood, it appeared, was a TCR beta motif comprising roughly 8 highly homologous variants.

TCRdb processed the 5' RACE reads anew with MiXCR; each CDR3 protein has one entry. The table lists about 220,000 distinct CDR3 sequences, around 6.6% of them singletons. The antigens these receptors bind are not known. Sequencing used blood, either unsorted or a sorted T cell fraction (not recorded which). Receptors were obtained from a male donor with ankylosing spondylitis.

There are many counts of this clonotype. DNA for the CDR3: TGTGCCTGGAGTAGGGTTGGCACAGATACGCAGTATTTT. As protein: CAWSRVGTDTQYF. J is TRBJ2-3 and V is TRBV30; D is unresolved. Deletions cut 2 bases from V and 1 base from J, with 7 bases between. This CDR3 spans 13 amino acids. The germline gives CDR1 GTSNPN, CDR2 SVGIG (reference sequence).

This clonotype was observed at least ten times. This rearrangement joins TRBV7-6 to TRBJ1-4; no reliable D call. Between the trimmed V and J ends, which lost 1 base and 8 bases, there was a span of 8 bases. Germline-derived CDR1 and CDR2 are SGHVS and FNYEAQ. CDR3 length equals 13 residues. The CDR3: CASSLGLGEKLFF. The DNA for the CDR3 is TGTGCCAGCAGCTTAGGGCTGGGGGAAAAACTGTTTTTT.

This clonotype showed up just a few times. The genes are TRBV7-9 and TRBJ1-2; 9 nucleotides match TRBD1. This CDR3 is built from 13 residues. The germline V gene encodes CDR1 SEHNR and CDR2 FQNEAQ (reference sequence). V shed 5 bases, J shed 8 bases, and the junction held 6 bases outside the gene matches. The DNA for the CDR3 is TGTGCCAGCAGCGACTGGACAGGGGTCGGCTACACCTTC. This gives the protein CASSDWTGVGYTF.

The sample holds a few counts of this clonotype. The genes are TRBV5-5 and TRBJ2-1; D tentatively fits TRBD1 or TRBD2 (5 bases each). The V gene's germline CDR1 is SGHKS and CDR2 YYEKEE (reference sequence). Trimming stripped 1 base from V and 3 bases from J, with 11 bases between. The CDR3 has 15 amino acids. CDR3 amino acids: CASSLRGVIYNEQFF. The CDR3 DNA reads TGTGCCAGCAGCTTGCGAGGGGTGATCTACAATGAGCAGTTCTTC.

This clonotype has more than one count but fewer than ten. CDR3 DNA sequence: TGTGCCACCAGCAGAGGAGAAGGGGGCCATCAGCCCCAGCATTTT. Translating it yields CATSRGEGGHQPQHF. This chain uses TRBV15 with TRBJ1-5; 7 bases map to TRBD1. The CDR3 extends over 15 amino acids. Looked up from germline, CDR1 is LNHNV and CDR2 is YYDKDF (reference sequence). V dropped 1 base and J dropped 5; count of bases not matched to a gene: 5.

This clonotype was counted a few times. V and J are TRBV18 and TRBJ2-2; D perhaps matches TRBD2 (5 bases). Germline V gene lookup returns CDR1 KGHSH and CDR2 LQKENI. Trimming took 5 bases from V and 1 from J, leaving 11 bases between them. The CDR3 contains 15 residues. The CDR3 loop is CASSKTGVNTGELFF. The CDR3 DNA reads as TGTGCCAGCTCAAAGACCGGGGTGAACACCGGGGAGCTGTTTTTT.

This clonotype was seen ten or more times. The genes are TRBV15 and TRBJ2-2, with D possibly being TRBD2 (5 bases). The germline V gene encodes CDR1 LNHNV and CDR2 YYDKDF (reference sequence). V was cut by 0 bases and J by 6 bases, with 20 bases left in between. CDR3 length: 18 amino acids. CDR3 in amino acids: CATSRDPSYTRGAGELFF. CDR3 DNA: TGTGCCACCAGCAGAGATCCCTCATATACTAGAGGTGCCGGGGAGCTGTTTTTT. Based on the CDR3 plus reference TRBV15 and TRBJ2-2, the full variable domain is DAMVIQNPRYQVTQFGKPVTLSCSQTLNHNVMYWYQQKSSQAPKLLFHYYDKDFNNEADTPDNFQSRRPNTSFCFLDIRSPGLGDTAMYLCATSRDPSYTRGAGELFFGEGSRLTVL.

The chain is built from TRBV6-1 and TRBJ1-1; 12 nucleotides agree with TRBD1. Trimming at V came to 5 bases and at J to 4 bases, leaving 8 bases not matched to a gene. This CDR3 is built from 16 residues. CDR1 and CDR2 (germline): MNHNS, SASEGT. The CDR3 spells CASSLGQGAGSTEAFF. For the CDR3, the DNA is TGTGCCAGCAGTCTGGGACAGGGGGCAGGGAGCACTGAAGCTTTCTTT.

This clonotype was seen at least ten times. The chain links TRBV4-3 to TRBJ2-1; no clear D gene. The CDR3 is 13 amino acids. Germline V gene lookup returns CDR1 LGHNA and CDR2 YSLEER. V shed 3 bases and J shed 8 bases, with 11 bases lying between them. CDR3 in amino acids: CASSQPPRDEQFF. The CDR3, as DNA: TGCGCCAGCAGCCAGCCCCCACGGGATGAGCAGTTCTTC.

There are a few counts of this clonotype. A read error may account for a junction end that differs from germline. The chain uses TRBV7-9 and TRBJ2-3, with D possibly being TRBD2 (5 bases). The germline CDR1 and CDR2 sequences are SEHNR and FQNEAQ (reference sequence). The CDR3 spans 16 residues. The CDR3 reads CAGSSPDGLYTDTQYF. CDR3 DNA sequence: TGTGCCGGCAGCTCACCTGACGGACTGTACACAGATACGCAGTATTTT. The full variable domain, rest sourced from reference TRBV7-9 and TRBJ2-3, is DTGVSQNPRHKITKRGQNVTFRCDPISEHNRLYWYRQTLGQGPEFLTYFQNEAQLEKSRLLSDRFSAERPKGSFSTLEIQRTEQGDSAMYLCAGSSPDGLYTDTQYFGPGTRLTVL.

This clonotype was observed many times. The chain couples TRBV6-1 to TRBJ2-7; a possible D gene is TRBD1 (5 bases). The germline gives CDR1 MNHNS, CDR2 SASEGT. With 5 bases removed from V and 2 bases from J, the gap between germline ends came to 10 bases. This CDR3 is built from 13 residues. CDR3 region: CASSPLGPYEQYF. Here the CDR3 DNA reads TGTGCCAGCAGTCCGTTGGGGCCCTACGAGCAGTACTTC.

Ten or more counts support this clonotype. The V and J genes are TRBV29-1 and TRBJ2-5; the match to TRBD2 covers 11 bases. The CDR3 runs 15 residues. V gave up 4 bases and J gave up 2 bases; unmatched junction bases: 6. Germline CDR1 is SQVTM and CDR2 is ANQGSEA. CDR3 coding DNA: TGCAGCGTTGGTAGGACTAGCGGGCCTCAAGAGACCCAGTACTTC. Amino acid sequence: CSVGRTSGPQETQYF.

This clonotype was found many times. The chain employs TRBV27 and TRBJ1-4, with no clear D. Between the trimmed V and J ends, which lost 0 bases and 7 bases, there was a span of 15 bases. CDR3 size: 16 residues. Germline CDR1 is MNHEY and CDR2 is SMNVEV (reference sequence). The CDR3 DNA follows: TGTGCCAGCAGTTTATCTGTTGATTCGGTTAGTGAAAAACTGTTTTTT. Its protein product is CASSLSVDSVSEKLFF.

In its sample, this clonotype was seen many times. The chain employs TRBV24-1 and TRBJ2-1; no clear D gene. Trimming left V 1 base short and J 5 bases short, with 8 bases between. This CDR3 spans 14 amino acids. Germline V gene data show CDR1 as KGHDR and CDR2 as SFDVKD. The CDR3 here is CATSDFTYDNEQFF. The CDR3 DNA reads TGTGCCACCAGTGATTTTACTTACGACAATGAGCAGTTCTTC.

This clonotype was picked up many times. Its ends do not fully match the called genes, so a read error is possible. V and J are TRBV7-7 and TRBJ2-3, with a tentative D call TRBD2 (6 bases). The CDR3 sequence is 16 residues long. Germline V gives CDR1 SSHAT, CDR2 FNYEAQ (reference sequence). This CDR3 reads CASSSGRGYGGDTQYF. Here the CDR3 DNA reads TGTGCTAGCAGTTCAGGACGGGGATACGGGGGAGATACGCAGTATTTT.

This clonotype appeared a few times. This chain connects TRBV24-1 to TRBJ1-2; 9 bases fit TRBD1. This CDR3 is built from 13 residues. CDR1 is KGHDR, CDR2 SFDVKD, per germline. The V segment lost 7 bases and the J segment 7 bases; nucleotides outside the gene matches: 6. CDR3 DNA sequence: TGTGCCACCAGGGGACAGGGAGATGGTGGCTACACCTTC. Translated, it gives CATRGQGDGGYTF.

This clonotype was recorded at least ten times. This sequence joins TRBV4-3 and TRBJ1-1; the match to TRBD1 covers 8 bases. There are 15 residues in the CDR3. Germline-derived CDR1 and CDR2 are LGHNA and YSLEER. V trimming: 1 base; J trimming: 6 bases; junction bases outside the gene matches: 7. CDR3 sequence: CASSQGTGRIAEAFF. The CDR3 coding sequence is TGCGCCAGCAGCCAAGGGACAGGGAGGATCGCTGAAGCTTTCTTT.

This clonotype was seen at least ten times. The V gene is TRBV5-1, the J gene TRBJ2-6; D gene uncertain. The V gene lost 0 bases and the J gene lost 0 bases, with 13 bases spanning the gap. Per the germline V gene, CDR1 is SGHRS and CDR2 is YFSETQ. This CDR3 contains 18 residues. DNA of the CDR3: TGCGCCAGCAGCTTGGCCATCAGGATCGACTCTGGGGCCAACGTCCTGACTTTC. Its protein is CASSLAIRIDSGANVLTF.

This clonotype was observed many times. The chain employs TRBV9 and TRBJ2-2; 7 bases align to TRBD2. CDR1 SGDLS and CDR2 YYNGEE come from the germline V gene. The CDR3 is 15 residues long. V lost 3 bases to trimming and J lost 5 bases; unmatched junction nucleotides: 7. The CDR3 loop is CASSGLARATGELFF. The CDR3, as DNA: TGTGCCAGCAGCGGACTAGCCCGGGCGACCGGGGAGCTGTTTTTT. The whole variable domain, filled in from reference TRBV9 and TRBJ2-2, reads DSGVTQTPKHLITATGQRVTLRCSPRSGDLSVYWYQQSLDQGLQFLIQYYNGEERAKGNILERFSAQQFPDLHSELNLSSLELGDSALYFCASSGLARATGELFFGEGSRLTVL.

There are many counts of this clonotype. The CDR3 sequence: CASSPYVPPTANTEAFF. CDR3 bases: TGTGCCAGCAGCCCCTACGTACCGCCAACAGCGAACACTGAAGCTTTCTTT. V usage is TRBV4-2 and J usage is TRBJ1-1; D remains unclear. V lost 4 bases and J lost 1, with 19 bases in between. There are 17 residues in the CDR3. Germline values: CDR1 LGHNA, CDR2 YNFKEQ.

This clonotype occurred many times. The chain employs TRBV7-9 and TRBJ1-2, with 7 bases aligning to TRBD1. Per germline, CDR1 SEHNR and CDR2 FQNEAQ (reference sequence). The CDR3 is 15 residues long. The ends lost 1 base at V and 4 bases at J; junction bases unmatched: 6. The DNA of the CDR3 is TGTGCCAGCAGCTTAGGACAGGGTCTGACCTATGGCTACACCTTC. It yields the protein CASSLGQGLTYGYTF.

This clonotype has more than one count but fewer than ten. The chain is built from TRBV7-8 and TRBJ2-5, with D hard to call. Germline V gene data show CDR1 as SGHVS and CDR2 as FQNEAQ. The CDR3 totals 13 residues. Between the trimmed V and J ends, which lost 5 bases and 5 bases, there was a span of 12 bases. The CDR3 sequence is CASSPGMAETQYF. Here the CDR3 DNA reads TGTGCCAGCAGCCCCGGAATGGCCGAGACCCAGTACTTC.

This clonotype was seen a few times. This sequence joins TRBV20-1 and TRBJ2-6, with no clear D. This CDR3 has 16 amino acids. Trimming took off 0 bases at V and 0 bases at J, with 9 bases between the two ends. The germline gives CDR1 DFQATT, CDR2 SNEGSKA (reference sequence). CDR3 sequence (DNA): TGCAGTGCTAGAGATGAAGGATACTCTGGGGCCAACGTCCTGACTTTC. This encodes CSARDEGYSGANVLTF.

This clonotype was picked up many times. The CDR3 loop is CASSQDGLGGAEGYTF. The CDR3 DNA sequence: TGCGCCAGCAGCCAAGATGGGCTGGGGGGCGCGGAAGGCTACACCTTC. This chain uses TRBV4-1 with TRBJ1-2; D is perhaps TRBD1 (6 bases). The CDR3 loop spans 16 amino acids. Germline V CDR1 and CDR2: MGHRA, YSYEKL. V dropped 0 bases and J dropped 8 bases, with 19 bases sitting between them.